The clone carrying this TCR beta chain was seen only a few times. Its antigen is not known. Each donor gave one heparinised blood draw averaging about 110 mL. Each sorted fraction was over 95% pure. The data were taken from a study of beta chain features in type 1 diabetes. Sequenced material consisted of expressed TCRB transcripts (all of the isolated RNA was reverse transcribed). Sequenced by immunoSEQ multiplex PCR; TCRdb stores in-frame clones only, minus some. The sample lists a few hundred thousand clones, about 18% seen once, with 0.035% to 0.055% in the top ten. Study-wide points: HLA influence on TCRB rearrangement stayed unresolved here. Across patients, naive, central memory and Treg TCRB repertoires exhibited apparently greater similarity than was observed across healthy donors.

The CDR3 length is 19 residues. Trimming took 2 bases from V and 0 from J, leaving 17 bases between them. This chain links TRBV23-1 with TRBJ2-6; possibly TRBD1 for D (6 bases). TRBV23-1 is designated an ORF whose function remains uncertain. This TCR was sampled from a woman aged 18-29 years in good health. What was sequenced was naive CD4+ T cells from blood. Here the CDR3 DNA reads TGCGCCAGCAGTCAACCCAAACCGGGACACTTCTCTGGGGCCAACGTCCTGACTTTC. Its protein product is CASSQPKPGHFSGANVLTF.